This T cell receptor beta chain derives from a study of blood T cell repertoires in COVID-19. Study summary: Sites in the United States, Italy and Spain provided acute and convalescent COVID-19 samples. From T cells, B-cell-depleted T cells, or PBMCs came the material, which was cDNA or gDNA.

The CDR3 sequence is 14 residues long. Germline CDR1 and CDR2: SGHNT and YYREEE (reference sequence). Deletions cut 4 bases from V and 7 bases from J, with 12 bases between. Per the original methods: Reference gene primer amplification gave estimated nucleated cell counts. Here immunoSEQ multiplex PCR was the method, and the copy in TCRdb shows in-frame clones only, minus some. That table gives V, J and clone size, and the DNA gave D and trimming. The data contain 100,000 to 130,000 clones, 80% to 90% of them seen just once; the ten biggest clones take up approximately 4.9%. The chain uses TRBV5-4 and TRBJ1-6; D is unresolved. Sequenced: peripheral blood. The source is a man aged 40-50 years with active or convalescent COVID-19. DNA for the CDR3: TGTGCCAGCAGCGCCGACTCCACCAATTCACCCCTCCACTTT. It codes for CASSADSTNSPLHF.